Listed below are T cell receptor beta chains from one sample, sequenced in a study of T cell changes during pregnancy in multiple sclerosis. Sequenced by immunoSEQ multiplex PCR; TCRdb stores in-frame clones only, minus some. The table has 40,000 to 60,000 clones, 75% to 90% seen once. The sample was peripheral blood, taken in the first trimester of pregnancy. Receptors originate from a female donor in good health, enrolled as a control in a pregnancy study. The conserved cysteine and the conserved F or W are not part of the CDR3 here. D genes are given only for firm matches.

v_gene	d_gene	j_gene	CDR3aa
TRBV28	-	TRBJ1-3	ASSFGRAGNTIY
TRBV30	-	TRBJ1-6	AWTGENNSPLH
TRBV15	TRBD1	TRBJ1-5	ATSRESSRDRVTGRYSNQPQH
TRBV18	-	TRBJ2-2	ASSPSRGNTGELF
TRBV28	TRBD2	TRBJ2-1	ASKQTGTRDDEQF
TRBV4-3	TRBD2	TRBJ2-2	ASSQDLAGNTGELF
TRBV19	-	TRBJ1-2	ASSMATALYYGYT
TRBV6-6	TRBD1	TRBJ2-5	ASSYTVLQGKETQY
TRBV11-2	-	TRBJ1-6	ASSSHRGKNSPLH
TRBV7-2	TRBD2	TRBJ2-1	ASSFRTTGLAAYNEQF
TRBV28	-	TRBJ2-7	ASSSGGFYEQY
TRBV5-1	TRBD1	TRBJ1-2	ASSTGEFNGYT
TRBV5-1	-	TRBJ2-7	ASSANTPPEQY
TRBV7-9	-	TRBJ2-3	ASSLADRRDTQY
TRBV28	-	TRBJ2-7	ASRAENYEQY
TRBV29-1	TRBD2	TRBJ2-7	SVYTSGRGDEQY
TRBV4-1	TRBD2	TRBJ2-5	ASSQDQAGVQETQY
TRBV15	-	TRBJ1-5	ATSRGASNQPQH
TRBV28	-	TRBJ1-2	ASRQANNYGYT
TRBV5-4	TRBD1	TRBJ2-5	ASSFWTGGETQY